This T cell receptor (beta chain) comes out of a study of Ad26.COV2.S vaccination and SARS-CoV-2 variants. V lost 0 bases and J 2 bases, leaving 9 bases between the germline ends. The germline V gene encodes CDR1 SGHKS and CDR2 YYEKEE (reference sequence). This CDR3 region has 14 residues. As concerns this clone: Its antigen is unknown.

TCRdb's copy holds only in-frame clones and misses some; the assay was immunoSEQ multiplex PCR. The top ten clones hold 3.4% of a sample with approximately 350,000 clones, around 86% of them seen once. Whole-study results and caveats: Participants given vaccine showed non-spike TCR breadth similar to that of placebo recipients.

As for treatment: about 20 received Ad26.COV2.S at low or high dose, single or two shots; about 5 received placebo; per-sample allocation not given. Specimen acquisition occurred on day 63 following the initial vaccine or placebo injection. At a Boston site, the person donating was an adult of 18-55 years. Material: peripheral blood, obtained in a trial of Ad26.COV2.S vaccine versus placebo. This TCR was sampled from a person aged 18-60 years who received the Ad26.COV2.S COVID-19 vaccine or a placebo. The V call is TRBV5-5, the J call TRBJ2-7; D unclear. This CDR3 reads CASSLDPGPYEQYF. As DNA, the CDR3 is TGTGCCAGCAGCTTGGACCCAGGCCCCTACGAGCAGTACTTC.